One and the same sample provided the 9 T cell receptor beta chains below, sequenced in a study of blood T cell repertoires in COVID-19. Repertoires were generated with immunoSEQ multiplex PCR, while TCRdb's copy carries only in-frame clones and drops some. The data contain 110,000 or so clones, around 89% of them singletons. Sequenced: peripheral blood. Source of these receptors: a human donor with acute or convalescent COVID-19. The donor label of this sample is uncertain.

The V and J genes are TRBV19 and TRBJ1-5; D call uncertain. CDR3 size: 13 residues. Trimming left V 9 bases short and J 7 bases short, with 16 bases between. Germline V gene sequence: CDR1 LNHDA, CDR2 SQIVND (reference sequence). The CDR3 is CASRPSGWQPQHF. For the CDR3, the DNA is TGTGCCAGCAGACCCTCGGGATGGCAGCCCCAGCATTTT.

The chain carries TRBV10-3 and TRBJ2-3, with 8 positions matching TRBD2. Trimming took 5 bases from V and 5 from J; bases not matched to a gene: 6. CDR1 and CDR2 from the germline V gene are ENHRY and SYGVKD. The CDR3 contains 14 residues. The CDR3 loop is CAISSAGEVDTQYF. CDR3 coding DNA: TGTGCCATCAGTTCAGCGGGGGAGGTAGATACGCAGTATTTT.

This clone appeared a few times. J is TRBJ1-6 and V is TRBV27, with a weak D call TRBD1 (6 bases). Germline CDR1 MNHEY, CDR2 SMNVEV (reference sequence). CDR3 length equals 14 residues. Trimming shortened V by 3 bases and J by 14 bases, and 17 bases separated the two germline ends. The CDR3 is CASSFGGGHRTLHF. As DNA, the CDR3 is TGTGCCAGCAGTTTTGGGGGGGGCCATAGGACCCTCCACTTT.

The chain carries TRBV5-1 and TRBJ1-3; no firm D call. Trimming left V 1 base short and J 7 bases short, with 12 bases between. Germline CDR1 is SGHRS and CDR2 is YFSETQ. This CDR3 comprises 14 residues. CDR3 in DNA: TGCGCCAGCAGCTTGTCGGGGAGTCGGAACACCATATATTTT. Its protein product is CASSLSGSRNTIYF.

CDR3 bases: TGCAGCGTACCCACCACCCCGGGAGGGCCAGATACGCAGTATTTT. It codes for CSVPTTPGGPDTQYF. The genes are TRBV29-1 and TRBJ2-3; 8 bases are shared with TRBD2. Looked up from germline, CDR1 is SQVTM and CDR2 is ANQGSEA. With V trimmed by 6 bases and J by 4 bases, 12 bases remained unmatched. CDR3 length: 15 amino acids.

This clone occurred a few times. The V call is TRBV10-3, the J call TRBJ2-1, with 12 bases that match TRBD1. The V segment lost 8 bases and the J segment 7 bases; nucleotides outside the gene matches: 6. CDR3 length equals 14 residues. Per germline, CDR1 ENHRY and CDR2 SYGVKD. CDR3 DNA: TGTGCCATCCACGGGGGACAGGGGGCGAATGAGCAGTTCTTC. Its translation: CAIHGGQGANEQFF.

The chain carries TRBV10-3 and TRBJ1-1; TRBD1 is a possible D gene (6 bases). Trimming shortened V by 9 bases and J by 1 base, and 12 bases separated the two germline ends. Germline CDR1 ENHRY, CDR2 SYGVKD. The length of the CDR3 is 13 residues. Here the CDR3 DNA reads TGTGCCATGGCAGGGGATGCGAACACTGAAGCTTTCTTT. Protein: CAMAGDANTEAFF.

This chain joins TRBV4-1 and TRBJ1-2; TRBD1 matches 7 bases. The CDR3 extends over 15 amino acids. Germline assignment: CDR1 MGHRA and CDR2 YSYEKL. Trimming at V came to 0 bases and at J to 0 bases, leaving 1 base not matched to a gene. Here the CDR3 DNA reads TGCGCCAGCAGCCAAGAGGGACAGACTAACTATGGCTACACCTTC. Protein product: CASSQEGQTNYGYTF.

The chain joins TRBV19 to TRBJ2-1; 8 nucleotides line up with TRBD2. Trimming removed 1 base from V and 1 base from J; junction bases left unmatched: 0. The CDR3 is made up of 15 amino acids. CDR1 LNHDA and CDR2 SQIVND come from the germline V gene (reference sequence). This chain's CDR3 is CASSIAGGSYNEQFF. The DNA for the CDR3 is TGTGCCAGTAGTATAGCGGGAGGGTCCTACAATGAGCAGTTCTTC.